These T cell receptor beta chains were read from a single sample in a study of vaccination effects on CD4 cells after COVID-19. The method was immunoSEQ multiplex PCR; TCRdb's version includes in-frame clones alone and lacks a portion of them. This sample has about 20,000 clones, with over 65% found just once. Their antigens remain unidentified. The starting material was CD4+ T cells from PBMCs cultured with HCoV-NL63 spike peptides, obtained before COVID-19 vaccination. Source of these receptors: a human donor who received a COVID-19 vaccine. Each CDR3 is given with its conserved first and last residue. D genes are given only for firm matches. A row's size may be missing; if present it is once, few, many or a size class.

size	V	J	D	CDR3	DNA
-	TRBV6-5	TRBJ1-2	-	CASGNRVHGYTF	TGTGCCAGCGGTAACAGGGTCCATGGCTACACCTTC
-	TRBV19	TRBJ1-1	-	CASTPRPGLEAFF	TGTGCCAGTACCCCGCGGCCGGGACTGGAAGCTTTCTTT
-	TRBV18	TRBJ1-2	-	CASSPPGSGDYGYTF	TGTGCCAGCTCACCACCGGGGTCTGGGGACTATGGCTACACCTTC
-	TRBV10-2	TRBJ1-5	TRBD1	CARITTGEVNQPQHF	TGCGCCAGGATTACGACAGGGGAAGTTAATCAGCCCCAGCATTTT
-	TRBV6-5	TRBJ1-1	TRBD1	CASSTQTGGFTEAFF	TGTGCCAGCAGCACCCAGACAGGGGGGTTCACTGAAGCTTTCTTT
-	TRBV10-3	TRBJ2-2	-	CAISRGIGSTTGELFF	TGTGCCATCAGCAGGGGTATCGGGAGTACCACCGGGGAGCTGTTTTTT
-	TRBV4-1	TRBJ2-1	TRBD2	CASSPSRGLAGGGEQFF	TGCGCCAGCAGCCCCTCCCGGGGACTAGCGGGGGGGGGTGAGCAGTTCTTC
-	TRBV3-1/TRBV3-2	TRBJ1-2	-	CASSYPGRTSNYGYTF	TGTGCCAGCAGCTACCCAGGGCGCACATCTAACTATGGCTACACCTTC
-	TRBV4-1	TRBJ1-4	-	CASSQDRGQEKLFF	TGCGCCAGCAGCCAAGATCGAGGACAGGAAAAACTGTTTTTT
-	TRBV19	TRBJ2-6	TRBD2	CASSIVLRTSGGLSSGANVLTF	TGTGCCAGTAGTATAGTTCTCAGGACTAGCGGGGGCTTAAGCTCTGGGGCCAACGTCCTGACTTTC
-	TRBV15	TRBJ2-5	-	CATSRDREQTQYF	TGTGCCACCAGCAGAGACAGGGAGCAGACCCAGTACTTC
-	TRBV7-2	TRBJ2-7	-	CASSFRETRISYEQYF	TGTGCCAGCAGCTTTAGAGAGACAAGGATATCCTACGAGCAGTACTTC
once	TRBV18	TRBJ1-2	-	CASSDSPSLYTF	TGTGCCAGCTCCGACAGCCCGTCCCTCTACACCTTC
-	TRBV3-1/TRBV3-2	TRBJ2-1	-	CASSQRWNEQFF	TGTGCCAGCAGCCAGAGGTGGAATGAGCAGTTCTTC
-	TRBV3-1/TRBV3-2	TRBJ2-3	TRBD2	CASSQEVLGERGYTDTQYF	TGTGCCAGCAGCCAAGAAGTTCTAGGTGAGCGGGGCTACACAGATACGCAGTATTTT
-	TRBV5-4	TRBJ2-7	TRBD1	CASSQDRGLREQYF	TGTGCCAGCAGCCAGGACAGGGGTCTTCGGGAGCAGTACTTC
-	TRBV4-1	TRBJ2-1	-	CASSLLPGGFYNEQFF	TGCGCCAGCAGCCTTCTTCCTGGGGGCTTCTACAATGAGCAGTTCTTC
-	TRBV5-1	TRBJ2-1	-	CASSQWGGEQFF	TGCGCCAGCAGCCAATGGGGCGGGGAGCAGTTCTTC
-	TRBV30	TRBJ1-5	TRBD1	CAWTGQGLNQPQHF	TGTGCCTGGACGGGACAGGGCCTCAATCAGCCCCAGCATTTT
-	TRBV10-3	TRBJ2-1	TRBD2	CAIGGTHYGGVQNEQFF	TGTGCCATCGGGGGGACCCACTACGGGGGGGTGCAAAATGAGCAGTTCTTC
few	TRBV6-2/TRBV6-3	TRBJ2-7	-	CASSSLRTSYEQYF	TGTGCCAGCAGTTCACTACGAACTTCCTACGAGCAGTACTTC
few	TRBV4-1	TRBJ1-3	-	CASSQDPRGGSGNTIYF	TGCGCCAGCAGCCAAGATCCCCGTGGGGGGTCTGGAAACACCATATATTTT
few	TRBV5-1	TRBJ1-2	-	CASRLVGRSDGYTF	TGCGCCAGCAGACTGGTGGGACGAAGCGATGGCTACACCTTC
-	TRBV3-1/TRBV3-2	TRBJ1-1	TRBD1	CASSQDGGTAEAFF	TGTGCCAGCAGCCAAGACGGGGGGACAGCTGAAGCTTTCTTT
-	TRBV21-1	TRBJ2-1	-	CAWGEQFF	TGTGCCTGGGGTGAGCAGTTCTTC
-	TRBV10-3	TRBJ1-2	TRBD1	CATRTGGAYTF	TGTGCCACTAGGACAGGGGGCGCCTACACCTTC
few	TRBV5-1	TRBJ2-1	-	CASTGGGPYNEQFF	TGCGCCAGCACGGGCGGGGGCCCCTACAATGAGCAGTTCTTC
-	TRBV27	TRBJ1-1	-	CASGWNSNTEAFF	TGTGCCAGCGGGTGGAACTCGAACACTGAAGCTTTCTTT
-	TRBV19	TRBJ2-3	-	CASSIDFYTDTQYF	TGTGCCAGTAGTATAGATTTTTACACAGATACGCAGTATTTT
-	TRBV7-9	TRBJ1-1	TRBD1	CASSPDRSYTEAFF	TGTGCCAGCAGCCCGGACAGGTCCTACACTGAAGCTTTCTTT
medium-sized	TRBV7-2	TRBJ2-3	-	CASSFYTDTQYF	TGTGCCAGCAGCTTTTACACAGATACGCAGTATTTT
-	TRBV5-1	TRBJ2-2	TRBD2	CASSVAGVNTGELFF	TGCGCCAGCAGTGTAGCGGGGGTCAACACCGGGGAGCTGTTTTTT
-	TRBV29-1	TRBJ2-3	-	CSVGLSTDTQYF	TGCAGCGTTGGATTGAGCACAGATACGCAGTATTTT
-	TRBV19	TRBJ1-4	-	CASTSRATNEKLFF	TGTGCCAGCACCTCCAGGGCAACTAATGAAAAACTGTTTTTT
few	TRBV5-1	TRBJ1-3	-	CASSSGLVRGSGNTIYF	TGCGCCAGCAGCTCCGGTCTAGTAAGGGGGTCTGGAAACACCATATATTTT
-	TRBV5-1	TRBJ1-3	TRBD1	CASSLATGGTGNTIYF	TGCGCCAGCAGCTTGGCGACAGGGGGCACGGGAAACACCATATATTTT
few	TRBV19	TRBJ2-2	-	CASSPQPMLAIYTGELFF	TGTGCCAGTAGTCCCCAGCCTATGTTAGCGATTTACACCGGGGAGCTGTTTTTT
-	TRBV5-1	TRBJ1-5	-	CASSLDSSNQPQHF	TGCGCCAGCAGCCTCGACAGTAGCAATCAGCCCCAGCATTTT
-	TRBV6-2/TRBV6-3	TRBJ1-2	-	CASSSDSSAPYGYTF	TGTGCCAGCAGTTCCGACAGTTCGGCCCCTTATGGCTACACCTTC
-	TRBV11-3	TRBJ1-1	-	CASSFGRENTEAFF	TGTGCCAGCAGCTTTGGCAGGGAGAACACTGAAGCTTTCTTT
-	TRBV5-1	TRBJ1-1	-	CASSLTGTVNTEAFF	TGCGCCAGCAGCTTGACTGGGACGGTGAACACTGAAGCTTTCTTT
-	TRBV11-2	TRBJ2-6	TRBD1	CASSSQGARGANVLTF	TGTGCCAGCAGCTCTCAGGGGGCGCGTGGGGCCAACGTCCTGACTTTC
-	TRBV6-6	TRBJ2-6	-	CASTGRSSGANVLTF	TGTGCCAGCACGGGCAGGAGCTCTGGGGCCAACGTCCTGACTTTC
-	TRBV19	TRBJ2-2	-	CASSILGRGSTGELFF	TGTGCCAGTAGTATCTTAGGCAGGGGATCCACCGGGGAGCTGTTTTTT
-	TRBV4-1	TRBJ2-1	TRBD2	CASSQKSLISSGGAKDEQFF	TGCGCCAGCAGCCAAAAATCCCTTATCTCGAGCGGGGGGGCGAAGGATGAGCAGTTCTTC
-	TRBV7-9	TRBJ1-5	-	CASSFGVQPQHF	TGTGCCAGCAGCTTCGGCGTTCAGCCCCAGCATTTT
few	TRBV19	TRBJ1-5	-	CASTPRGLNQPQHF	TGTGCCAGTACCCCGCGGGGACTCAATCAGCCCCAGCATTTT
few	TRBV4-1	TRBJ1-5	-	CASSQVTLNQPQHF	TGCGCCAGCAGCCAAGTAACACTGAATCAGCCCCAGCATTTT
few	TRBV30	TRBJ1-1	-	CAWSRGGNTEAFF	TGTGCCTGGAGCCGAGGAGGGAACACTGAAGCTTTCTTT
-	TRBV7-9	TRBJ1-3	-	CASRDNSDSGNTIYF	TGTGCCAGCAGAGACAACAGTGACTCTGGAAACACCATATATTTT